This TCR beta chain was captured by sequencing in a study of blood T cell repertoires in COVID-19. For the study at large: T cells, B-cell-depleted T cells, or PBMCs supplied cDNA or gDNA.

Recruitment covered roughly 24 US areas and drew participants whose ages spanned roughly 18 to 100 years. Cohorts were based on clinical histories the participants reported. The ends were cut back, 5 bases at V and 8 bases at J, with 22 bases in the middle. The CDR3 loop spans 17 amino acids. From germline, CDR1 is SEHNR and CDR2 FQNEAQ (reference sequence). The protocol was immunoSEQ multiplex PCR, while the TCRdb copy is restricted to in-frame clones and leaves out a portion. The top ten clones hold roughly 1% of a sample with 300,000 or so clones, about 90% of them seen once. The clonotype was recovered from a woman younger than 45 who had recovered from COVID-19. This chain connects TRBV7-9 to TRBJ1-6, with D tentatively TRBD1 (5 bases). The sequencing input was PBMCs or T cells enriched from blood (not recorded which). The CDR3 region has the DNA TGTGCCAGCAGCCTCCGGGGGGACCCCCCCTTGGATTCACCCCTCCACTTT. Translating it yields CASSLRGDPPLDSPLHF.